These T cell receptor beta chains were read from a single sample in a study of shared clonotypes between healthy human individuals. Profiling relied on immunoSEQ multiplex PCR, and the TCRdb table lists in-frame clones only, not all of them. This sample yields about 2 million clones, of which about 95% are seen a single time; roughly 1% belongs to the top ten. The sequencing input was naive CD8+ T cells sorted from blood. All receptors come from a man aged 18 to 35 in good health. Both conserved end residues are part of each CDR3. A D gene is named only where the DNA matches it firmly. Size is stated for part of the rows, as once, few or many counts, or as a class when the clone is expanded.

>.|.|TRBV7-2|TRBJ2-7
CASSLPIGSYEQYF
TGTGCCAGCAGCTTACCGATAGGGTCCTACGAGCAGTACTTC
>.|.|TRBV6-5|TRBJ2-5
CASGSWGQETQYF
TGTGCCAGCGGCTCGTGGGGCCAAGAGACCCAGTACTTC
>.|.|TRBV7-6|TRBJ2-5
CASSLGARGETQYF
TGTGCCAGCAGCTTAGGAGCTCGGGGCGAGACCCAGTACTTC
>.|.|TRBV10-1|TRBJ1-2
CASSSGHPNYSYTF
TGCGCCAGCAGTTCGGGACACCCTAACTATAGTTACACCTTC
>.|.|TRBV28|TRBJ2-7
CASSLSVRTYEQYF
TGTGCCAGCAGTTTATCGGTTAGAACCTACGAGCAGTACTTC
>.|TRBD1|TRBV9|TRBJ1-1
CASSPSTGRAEAFF
TGTGCCAGCAGCCCCTCGACAGGGCGAGCTGAAGCTTTCTTT
>.|TRBD1|TRBV4-1|TRBJ2-5
CASSGQGEETQYF
TGCGCCAGCAGTGGACAGGGTGAGGAGACCCAGTACTTC
>once|.|TRBV4-2|TRBJ2-5
CASRGGQGNQETQYF
TGTGCCAGCAGGGGCGGTCAGGGGAACCAAGAGACCCAGTACTTC
>.|.|TRBV13|TRBJ2-2
CASSLTENTGELFF
TGTGCCAGCAGCTTAACGGAGAACACCGGGGAGCTGTTTTTT
>.|.|TRBV27|TRBJ1-4
CASSLDWNEKLFF
TGTGCCAGCAGTTTAGACTGGAATGAAAAACTGTTTTTT
>.|.|TRBV2|TRBJ2-3
CASSEEGPGTDTQYF
TGTGCCAGCAGTGAAGAGGGGCCCGGCACAGATACGCAGTATTTT
>.|.|TRBV30|TRBJ2-1
CAWSAPSSNEQFF
TGTGCCTGGAGTGCCCCTAGCAGCAATGAGCAGTTCTTC
>.|.|TRBV27|TRBJ1-1
CASSLSGLREAFF
TGTGCCAGCAGTTTATCAGGGTTGCGCGAAGCTTTCTTT
>.|TRBD2|TRBV4-1|TRBJ2-3
CASSPGTSIGTDTQYF
TGCGCCAGCAGCCCTGGGACTAGCATCGGCACAGATACGCAGTATTTT
>.|.|TRBV15|TRBJ2-3
CATSSGYGTDTQYF
TGTGCCACCAGCAGCGGATACGGCACAGATACGCAGTATTTT